Listed here are 29 T cell receptor beta chains from one sample, sequenced in a study of T-cell reconstitution after alpha-beta-depleted transplantation in children. Preparing the TCRbeta library involved the use of unique molecular identifiers. TCRdb reprocessed the PCR reads with MiXCR, giving one entry per CDR3 protein. Of hundreds of thousands of distinct CDR3 sequences in the sample, about 26% were seen once. The sample here was PBMCs, taken before TCRalphabeta/CD19-depleted stem cell transplant. These receptors all come from a girl aged 2-10 years with Fanconi anemia, due to receive a stem cell transplant.

This clonotype was detected a few times. This chain links TRBV6-5 with TRBJ1-1; maybe TRBD1 (5 bases). This CDR3 comprises 15 residues. CDR1 and CDR2 from the germline V gene are MNHEY and SVGAGI. V was trimmed by 2 bases and J by 4 bases, leaving 14 bases between them. The DNA of the CDR3 is TGTGCCAGCAGTTACGCAAGGGGCGTGGGCACTGAAGCTTTCTTT. Residues: CASSYARGVGTEAFF.

This clonotype came up many times. The chain uses TRBV25-1 and TRBJ2-2; D may be TRBD2 (5 bases). This CDR3 is 12 amino acids long. V was clipped by 5 bases and J by 8 bases, with 9 bases between them. Germline V gives CDR1 MGHDK, CDR2 SYGVNS. The CDR3 loop is CASSTGYGELFF. The CDR3 DNA reads TGTGCCAGCAGTACGGGGTATGGGGAGCTGTTTTTT.

The CDR3, as DNA: TGTGCCAGCAGCTCCCTAGCGGAGAACTACAATGAGCAGTTCTTC. This codes for CASSSLAENYNEQFF. The chain carries TRBV4-2 and TRBJ2-1; 7 bases line up with TRBD2. This CDR3 spans 15 amino acids. The J segment lost 3 bases and the V segment lost 5 bases, leaving 7 bases of the junction unmatched. Germline V CDR1 and CDR2: LGHNA, YNFKEQ.

This clonotype was counted many times. The CDR3 region is CASSEYFSGTGISYTQYF. As DNA, the CDR3 is TGTGCCAGCAGTGAATATTTCTCCGGGACAGGGATATCCTATACGCAGTATTTT. V and J are TRBV25-1 and TRBJ2-3; 9 nucleotides match TRBD1. The CDR3 sequence is 18 residues long. From germline, CDR1 is MGHDK and CDR2 SYGVNS. The junction had 14 bases not matched to a gene; V was cut back by 0 bases and J by 7 bases.

The table lists this clonotype with many counts. This chain connects TRBV20-1 to TRBJ1-2, with D possibly being TRBD1 (6 bases). Germline loops: CDR1 DFQATT, CDR2 SNEGSKA (reference sequence). Trimming pared 1 base from V and 4 bases from J, leaving 13 bases between. The CDR3 sequence is 14 residues long. This CDR3 is CSARVPNRAYGYTF. DNA for the CDR3: TGCAGTGCTAGAGTCCCTAACAGGGCCTATGGCTACACCTTC.

This clonotype was observed a handful of times. The J gene is TRBJ2-1, the V gene TRBV20-1, with D uncertain. Germline V lookup: CDR1 DFQATT, CDR2 SNEGSKA (reference sequence). V gave up 6 bases and J gave up 6 bases, with 6 bases separating them. CDR3 length equals 10 residues. The CDR3 nucleotides are TGCAGTGCGAGTACCAATGAGCAGTTCTTC. Amino acids: CSASTNEQFF.

The chain couples TRBV4-1 to TRBJ1-6; 8 positions match TRBD1. V gave up 4 bases and J gave up 9 bases; unmatched junction bases: 8. CDR1 MGHRA and CDR2 YSYEKL come from the germline V gene. The CDR3 runs to 15 residues. CDR3 in amino acids: CASSLGQGWGSPLHF. For the CDR3, the DNA is TGCGCCAGCAGCCTCGGACAGGGATGGGGTTCACCCCTCCACTTT.

In this sample, this clonotype turned up many times. The chain couples TRBV28 to TRBJ2-5; TRBD2 aligns across 12 bases. The V gene's germline CDR1 is MDHEN and CDR2 SYDVKM. V lost 5 bases and J lost 5; bases outside the gene matches: 6. This CDR3 has 15 amino acids. CDR3: CASSATSGSRETQYF. In DNA form, the CDR3 reads TGTGCCAGCAGTGCGACTAGCGGGAGTAGGGAGACCCAGTACTTC.

J is TRBJ1-1 and V is TRBV7-9; no clear D. This CDR3 comprises 14 residues. The V and J ends lost 1 base and 3 bases respectively, with 9 bases between them. The germline V gene encodes CDR1 SEHNR and CDR2 FQNEAQ (reference sequence). The CDR3 here is CASSLELGYTEAFF. DNA of the CDR3: TGTGCCAGCAGCTTAGAACTAGGGTACACTGAAGCTTTCTTT.

In this sample, this clonotype turned up many times. The chain combines TRBV5-1 with TRBJ2-7; tentatively, D is TRBD1 (6 bases). Germline assignment: CDR1 SGHRS and CDR2 YFSETQ. Deletions cut 7 bases from V and 0 bases from J, with 14 bases between. CDR3 length: 14 amino acids. The CDR3 here is CASAGTQHSYEQYF. The CDR3 bases are TGCGCCAGCGCCGGGACACAACACTCCTACGAGCAGTACTTC.

There are many counts of this clonotype. CDR3 protein: CASSYGITGLNTEAFF. The CDR3 DNA reads as TGTGCCAGCAGTTACGGAATAACAGGGTTGAACACTGAAGCTTTCTTT. This chain connects TRBV6-2 or TRBV6-3 to TRBJ1-1; perhaps TRBD1 as D (6 bases). The germline V and J ends were trimmed by 2 bases and 0 bases, with 13 bases remaining between them. Looked up from germline, CDR1 is MNHEY and CDR2 is SVGEGT. The CDR3 length is 16 residues.

This clonotype was observed a handful of times. V and J are TRBV29-1 and TRBJ2-5; 7 nucleotides align to TRBD2. The ends lost 4 bases at V and 4 bases at J; junction bases unmatched: 6. Germline lookup yields CDR1 SQVTM and CDR2 ANQGSEA. This CDR3 is 13 amino acids long. This CDR3 reads CSVVPGRGETQYF. CDR3 nucleotides: TGCAGCGTTGTACCGGGGAGGGGAGAGACCCAGTACTTC.

This clonotype has a count of ten or more. J is TRBJ2-7 and V is TRBV12-3 or TRBV12-4, with D possibly being TRBD1 (5 bases). Deletions cut 6 bases from V and 0 bases from J, with 9 bases between. This CDR3 contains 13 residues. The CDR3 bases are TGTGCCAGCAGCTCAGGGATCTCCTACGAGCAGTACTTC. Protein product: CASSSGISYEQYF.

This clonotype was recorded once. The chain combines TRBV15 with TRBJ2-1; D unclear. CDR1 is LNHNV, CDR2 YYDKDF, per germline (reference sequence). CDR3 size: 13 residues. V was clipped by 1 base and J by 4 bases, with 5 bases between them. CDR3 coding DNA: TGTGCCACCAGCAGAGGGGAATACAATGAGCAGTTCTTC. Its protein is CATSRGEYNEQFF.

The V call is TRBV20-1, the J call TRBJ2-7, with TRBD1 matching 7 bases. Trimming took 6 bases from V and 2 from J; bases not matched to a gene: 13. This CDR3 is built from 15 residues. The germline V gene encodes CDR1 DFQATT and CDR2 SNEGSKA (reference sequence). The CDR3 reads CSATSDRNHPYEQYF. CDR3 DNA: TGCAGTGCCACATCGGACAGGAACCATCCCTACGAGCAGTACTTC.

In this sample, this clonotype turned up a few times. The V gene is TRBV20-1, the J gene TRBJ2-3; D remains unclear. The CDR3 extends over 9 amino acids. Germline V CDR1 and CDR2: DFQATT, SNEGSKA (reference sequence). Trimming pared 0 bases from V and 12 bases from J, leaving 4 bases between. The CDR3 spells CSARDPQYF. The CDR3 bases are TGCAGTGCTAGAGATCCCCAGTATTTT.

This clonotype has ten or more counts. This sequence joins TRBV12-3 or TRBV12-4 and TRBJ2-3, with 8 bases aligning to TRBD2. V lost 8 bases, J lost 5 bases, and 12 bases stayed unmatched. The CDR3 covers 15 residues. The CDR3 region is CASLPDGGAGDTQYF. CDR3 nucleotide sequence: TGTGCCAGCCTTCCAGACGGGGGGGCGGGAGATACGCAGTATTTT.

The chain is built from TRBV18 and TRBJ2-7, with 13 bases lining up with TRBD2. Germline-derived CDR1 and CDR2 are KGHSH and LQKENI. After removal of 1 base from V and 3 bases from J, the junction contained 9 bases not matched to a gene. The CDR3 runs 18 residues. CDR3 DNA sequence: TGTGCCAGCTCACCACGATTTTCACTAGCGGGAGGGGGCTACGAGCAGTACTTC. Translating it yields CASSPRFSLAGGGYEQYF.

J is TRBJ2-7 and V is TRBV24-1; TRBD2 is a possible D gene (6 bases). Germline CDR1 and CDR2: KGHDR and SFDVKD. Trimming shortened V by 3 bases and J by 5 bases, and 19 bases separated the two germline ends. This CDR3 is 16 amino acids long. In DNA form, the CDR3 reads TGTGCCACCAGTGATCCGAGGGCGGAGGGGACCCACGAGCAGTACTTC. Encoded protein: CATSDPRAEGTHEQYF.

This clonotype was observed a handful of times. V gene TRBV29-1 combines with J gene TRBJ2-3; 8 bases match TRBD1. V was clipped by 1 base and J by 2 bases; unmatched bases: 5. The CDR3 has 15 residues. The V gene's germline CDR1 is SQVTM and CDR2 ANQGSEA. CDR3 DNA: TGCAGCGTTGAAGTATCGGGACAGGTCACAGATACGCAGTATTTT. The encoded protein is CSVEVSGQVTDTQYF.

There are many counts of this clonotype. The J gene is TRBJ2-2, the V gene TRBV12-3 or TRBV12-4; D is perhaps TRBD1 (6 bases). The V end was cut by 6 bases, the J end by 2 bases, with 7 bases between. The CDR3 is 13 amino acids. The CDR3 reads CASRQGNTGELFF. In nucleotides, the CDR3 is TGTGCCAGCAGACAGGGCAACACCGGGGAGCTGTTTTTT.

Only a few counts were recorded for this clonotype. The rearrangement uses TRBV4-1 and TRBJ2-3; possible D gene TRBD1, 6 bases. V lost 0 bases and J lost 0, with 13 bases in between. CDR1 and CDR2 from the germline V gene are MGHRA and YSYEKL. The CDR3 is 17 amino acids. The CDR3 spells CASSQDAGDESTDTQYF. The DNA for the CDR3 is TGCGCCAGCAGCCAAGATGCAGGGGATGAGAGCACAGATACGCAGTATTTT.

This clonotype has at least ten counts. The chain couples TRBV28 to TRBJ2-1; 10 bases fit TRBD2. CDR3 length: 19 residues. Trimming at V came to 3 bases and at J to 0 bases, leaving 11 bases not matched to a gene. Germline lookup yields CDR1 MDHEN and CDR2 SYDVKM. The chain's CDR3 is CASSFDAAGGSSSYNEQFF. CDR3 nucleotides: TGTGCCAGCAGTTTTGACGCAGCGGGGGGGAGTAGCTCCTACAATGAGCAGTTCTTC.

The V and J genes are TRBV9 and TRBJ2-1; 11 bases are shared with TRBD2. V trimming: 0 bases; J trimming: 8 bases; junction bases outside the gene matches: 22. CDR3 size: 21 residues. The germline V gene encodes CDR1 SGDLS and CDR2 YYNGEE. CDR3 residues: CASSVVASPPGTSGQRDEQFF. The DNA of the CDR3 is TGTGCCAGCAGCGTAGTAGCTTCCCCCCCCGGGACTAGCGGCCAAAGAGATGAGCAGTTCTTC. Complete variable domain (other parts from reference TRBV9 and TRBJ2-1): DSGVTQTPKHLITATGQRVTLRCSPRSGDLSVYWYQQSLDQGLQFLIQYYNGEERAKGNILERFSAQQFPDLHSELNLSSLELGDSALYFCASSVVASPPGTSGQRDEQFFGPGTRLTVL.

This chain connects TRBV20-1 to TRBJ2-3; 12 bases line up with TRBD2. The CDR3 loop spans 13 amino acids. Unmatched junction bases numbered 0, after V lost 4 bases and J lost 4 bases. Per the germline V gene, CDR1 is DFQATT and CDR2 is SNEGSKA (reference sequence). The CDR3 DNA is TGCAGTGCTACTAGCGGGGGGGCAGATACGCAGTATTTT. This gives the protein CSATSGGADTQYF.

The sample holds a few counts of this clonotype. This sequence joins TRBV2 and TRBJ2-1; either TRBD1 or TRBD2 may supply D (5 bases each). V was clipped by 10 bases and J by 4 bases, with 11 bases between them. Looked up from germline, CDR1 is SNHLY and CDR2 is FYNNEI. The CDR3 consists of 12 residues. CDR3 sequence (DNA): TGTGCCATACCGGGACGGTACAATGAGCAGTTCTTC. Translation: CAIPGRYNEQFF.

The rearrangement links TRBV6-5 to TRBJ2-2, with D perhaps assigned TRBD1 or TRBD2 (5 bases each). The germline CDR1 and CDR2 sequences are MNHEY and SVGAGI. The CDR3 is 17 residues long. V dropped 2 bases and J dropped 0 bases, with 13 bases sitting between them. The CDR3 here is CASSYGTGTPNTGELFF. CDR3 DNA: TGTGCCAGCAGTTACGGGACCGGGACCCCGAACACCGGGGAGCTGTTTTTT.

This clonotype was observed a handful of times. The chain uses TRBV2 and TRBJ2-5; possible D gene TRBD1, 6 bases. Deletions cut 0 bases from V and 5 bases from J, with 16 bases between. CDR3 length equals 16 residues. CDR1 and CDR2 from the germline V gene are SNHLY and FYNNEI. The CDR3 reads CASSEASGRGSETQYF. Here the CDR3 DNA reads TGTGCCAGCAGTGAAGCTTCCGGCAGGGGAAGTGAGACCCAGTACTTC.

The V gene is TRBV6-5, the J gene TRBJ2-1; perhaps TRBD1 as D (5 bases). Trimming pared 2 bases from V and 6 bases from J, leaving 17 bases between. CDR3 size: 16 residues. The V gene's germline CDR1 is MNHEY and CDR2 SVGAGI. Written as DNA, the CDR3 is TGTGCCAGCAGTTACCCCCTCAGGCCAGGGATCAATGAGCAGTTCTTC. It translates to CASSYPLRPGINEQFF.